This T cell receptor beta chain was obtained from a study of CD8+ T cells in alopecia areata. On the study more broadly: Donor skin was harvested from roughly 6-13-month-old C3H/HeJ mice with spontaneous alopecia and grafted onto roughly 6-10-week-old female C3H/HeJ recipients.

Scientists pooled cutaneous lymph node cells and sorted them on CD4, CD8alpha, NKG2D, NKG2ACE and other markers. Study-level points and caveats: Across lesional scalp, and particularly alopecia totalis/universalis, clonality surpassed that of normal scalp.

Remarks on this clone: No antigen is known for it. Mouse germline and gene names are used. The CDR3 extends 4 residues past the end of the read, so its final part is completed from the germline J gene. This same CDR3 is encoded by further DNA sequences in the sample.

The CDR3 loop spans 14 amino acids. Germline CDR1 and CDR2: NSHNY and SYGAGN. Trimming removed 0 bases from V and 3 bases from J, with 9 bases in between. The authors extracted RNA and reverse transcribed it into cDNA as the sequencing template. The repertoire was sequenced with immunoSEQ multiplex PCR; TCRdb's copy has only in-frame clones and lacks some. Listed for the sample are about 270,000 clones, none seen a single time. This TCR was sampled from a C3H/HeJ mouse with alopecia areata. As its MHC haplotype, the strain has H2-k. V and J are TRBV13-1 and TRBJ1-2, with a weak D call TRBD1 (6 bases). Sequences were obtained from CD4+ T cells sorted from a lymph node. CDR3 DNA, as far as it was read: TGTGCCAGCAGTGATGCGGGGGGCTACTCC. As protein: CASSDAGGYS. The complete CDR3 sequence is CASSDAGGYSDYTF.